This TCR beta chain was captured by sequencing in a study of blood T cells in healthy people across ages. Germline assignment: CDR1 MGHDK and CDR2 SYGVNS. The CDR3 loop spans 14 amino acids. This clonotype was found a few times. The second PCR ran about 6 to 12 cycles with a sample-barcoded 5' primer and J-beta primers. A single record per CDR3 protein comes from TCRdb applying MiXCR to the 5' RACE reads. The table includes around 1.5 million distinct CDR3 sequences, roughly 30% detected once. The source material was blood. This chain links TRBV25-1 with TRBJ2-7; D is undetermined. The J call may be in error: the DNA end matches TRBJ2-5 better. The sequence was collected from a woman younger than 45 in good health. The CDR3 DNA reads as TGTGCCAGCAGTGAAAGCCCCCTGGGGGAGACCCAGTACTTC. Its protein is CASSESPLGETQYF.